The 10 T cell receptor beta chains listed next were all sequenced from one sample in a study of T cell repertoires in cytomegalovirus infection. TCRdb reprocessed the reads with MiXCR, giving one entry per CDR3 protein. Of about half a million distinct CDR3 sequences in the sample, under 45% were seen once. These receptors lack a known antigen. This sample comprised cultured PBMCs, obtained from culture after CMV antigen stimulation. All receptors come from a human donor in good health (CMV status not recorded). Some clones in this sample may be carry-over from other donors' samples.

V usage is TRBV7-6 and J usage is TRBJ2-5; 10 nucleotides line up with TRBD2. With V trimmed by 3 bases and J by 2 bases, 6 bases remained unmatched. The CDR3 has 16 residues. From germline, CDR1 is SGHVS and CDR2 FNYEAQ. The CDR3 region has the DNA TGTGCCAGCAGCTTTGGACTAGCGGCCCGTCAAGAGACCCAGTACTTC. It specifies CASSFGLAARQETQYF.

This clonotype was counted a few times. CDR3 nucleotide sequence: TGTGCCAGCAGTCTCGGGACGAGTTTCTACGAGCAGTACTTC. Its translation: CASSLGTSFYEQYF. This chain uses TRBV12-3 or TRBV12-4 with TRBJ2-7; D might be TRBD1 or TRBD2, each matching 5 bases. The ends were cut back, 5 bases at V and 3 bases at J, with 14 bases in the middle. The CDR3 totals 14 residues.

This clonotype was observed a handful of times. The gene calls are TRBV27 and TRBJ2-1; no clear D gene. The V and J ends lost 5 bases and 6 bases respectively, with 17 bases between them. The CDR3 length is 15 residues. Germline V gene lookup returns CDR1 MNHEY and CDR2 SMNVEV (reference sequence). The CDR3, as DNA: TGTGCCAGCAGTCCGACACCTTCCGAGGTCAATGAGCAGTTCTTC. It encodes CASSPTPSEVNEQFF.

This clonotype was found a few times. V and J are TRBV11-2 and TRBJ1-1; unclear D gene. From germline, CDR1 is SGHAT and CDR2 FQNNGV. V was pared by 1 base and J by 4 bases, with 13 bases between. The CDR3 contains 15 residues. For the CDR3, the DNA is TGTGCCAGCAGCTTAGGGCACCCGTGGAGCACTGAAGCTTTCTTT. Its protein is CASSLGHPWSTEAFF.

This chain links TRBV28 with TRBJ2-3; D gene uncertain. CDR1 is MDHEN, CDR2 SYDVKM, per germline. This CDR3 spans 14 amino acids. Trimming removed 8 bases from V and 5 bases from J, with 17 bases in between. The CDR3 here is CASAQYEGIDTQYF. Written as DNA, the CDR3 is TGTGCCAGCGCCCAATACGAAGGGATAGATACGCAGTATTTT.

The V call is TRBV2, the J call TRBJ2-2; no reliable D call. The germline V and J ends were trimmed by 8 bases and 5 bases, with 6 bases remaining between them. The CDR3 loop spans 11 amino acids. Germline lookup yields CDR1 SNHLY and CDR2 FYNNEI. The chain's CDR3 is CASGRTGELFF. The CDR3 bases are TGTGCCAGCGGTCGAACCGGGGAGCTGTTTTTT.

This clonotype was counted at least ten times. This chain connects TRBV7-2 to TRBJ2-7; no clear D. V was clipped by 4 bases and J by 2 bases, with 9 bases between them. This CDR3 has 13 amino acids. The germline V gene has CDR1 SGHTA and CDR2 FQGNSA. CDR3 sequence reads: CASSSSGAYEQYF. In nucleotides, the CDR3 is TGTGCCAGCAGCTCTTCTGGGGCCTACGAGCAGTACTTC.

In its sample, this clonotype was seen a few times. This rearrangement joins TRBV5-6 to TRBJ2-5, with D perhaps TRBD1 or TRBD2 (5 bases each). The CDR3 is 14 residues long. V was cut by 4 bases and J by 3 bases, with 13 bases left in between. Germline CDR1 is SGHDT and CDR2 is YYEEEE. The chain's CDR3 is CASSRDPREETQYF. The CDR3 nucleotides read TGTGCCAGCAGCCGGGACCCGAGGGAAGAGACCCAGTACTTC.

This chain joins TRBV7-8 and TRBJ2-7; no clear D gene. Trimming took 0 bases from V and 7 from J, leaving 7 bases between them. CDR1 SGHVS and CDR2 FQNEAQ come from the germline V gene. This CDR3 is built from 12 residues. The CDR3 here is CASSLARTEQYF. The CDR3 region has the DNA TGTGCCAGCAGCTTAGCAAGGACGGAGCAGTACTTC.

The J gene is TRBJ2-1, the V gene TRBV10-3; TRBD2 agrees at 7 bases. V was clipped by 1 base and J by 4 bases; unmatched bases: 7. CDR1 is ENHRY, CDR2 SYGVKD, per germline. This CDR3 comprises 16 residues. CDR3 loop: CAISEFAGVVYNEQFF. CDR3 nucleotide sequence: TGTGCCATCAGTGAGTTTGCGGGAGTAGTGTACAATGAGCAGTTCTTC.